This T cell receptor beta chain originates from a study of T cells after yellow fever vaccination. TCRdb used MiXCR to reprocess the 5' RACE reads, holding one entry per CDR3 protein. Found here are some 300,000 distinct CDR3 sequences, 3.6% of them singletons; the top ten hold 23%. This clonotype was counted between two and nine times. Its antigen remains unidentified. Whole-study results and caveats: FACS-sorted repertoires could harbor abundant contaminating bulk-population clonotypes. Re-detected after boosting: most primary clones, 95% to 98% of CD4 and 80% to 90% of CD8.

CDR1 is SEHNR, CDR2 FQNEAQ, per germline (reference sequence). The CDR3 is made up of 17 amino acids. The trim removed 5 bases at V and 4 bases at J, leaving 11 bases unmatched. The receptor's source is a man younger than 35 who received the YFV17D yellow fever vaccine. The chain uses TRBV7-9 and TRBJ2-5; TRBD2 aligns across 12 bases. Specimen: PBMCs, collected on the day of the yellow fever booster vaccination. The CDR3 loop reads CASSHGDMGLAGETQYF. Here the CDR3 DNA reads TGTGCCAGCAGCCATGGGGATATGGGACTAGCGGGAGAGACCCAGTACTTC.